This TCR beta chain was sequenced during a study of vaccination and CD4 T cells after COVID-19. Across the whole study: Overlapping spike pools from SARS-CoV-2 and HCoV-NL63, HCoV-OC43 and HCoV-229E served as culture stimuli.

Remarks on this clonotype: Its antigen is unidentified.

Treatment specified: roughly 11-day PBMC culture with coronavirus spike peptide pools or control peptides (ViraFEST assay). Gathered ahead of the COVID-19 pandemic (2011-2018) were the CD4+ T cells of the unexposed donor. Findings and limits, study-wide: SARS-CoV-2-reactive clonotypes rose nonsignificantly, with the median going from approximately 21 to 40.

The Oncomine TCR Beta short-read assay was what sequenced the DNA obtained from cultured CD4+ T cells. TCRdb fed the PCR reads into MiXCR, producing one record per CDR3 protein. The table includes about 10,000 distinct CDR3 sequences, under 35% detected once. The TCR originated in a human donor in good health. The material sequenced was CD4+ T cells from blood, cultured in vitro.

Here the CDR3 DNA reads TGTGCCAGCAGCTTGGAGATAGCGGGGGCCCTTGATACGCAGTATTTT. As protein: CASSLEIAGALDTQYF. The chain recombines TRBV5-4 with TRBJ2-3, with 9 bases fitting TRBD2. V lost 0 bases, J lost 6 bases, and 8 bases stayed unmatched. CDR1 SGHNT and CDR2 YYREEE come from the germline V gene (reference sequence). The CDR3 has 16 amino acids.